Below, one TCR beta chain is given with its context. Its matching antigen is unknown. Losses at the gene ends were 4 bases for V and 8 bases for J; bases not matched to a gene: 9. The germline CDR1 and CDR2 sequences are DFQATT and SNEGSKA (reference sequence). The CDR3 contains 15 residues. Oncomine TCR Beta short-read sequencing was applied to DNA from cultured CD4+ T cells. The genomic DNA was obtained from cultured CD4+ T cells by extraction with the QIAamp micro DNA kit. Via MiXCR, TCRdb re-called the PCR reads, giving one row per CDR3 protein. The data contain about 5,900 distinct CDR3 sequences, about 35% of them singletons. Treatment noted: roughly 11-day PBMC culture with coronavirus spike peptide pools or control peptides (ViraFEST assay). Ahead of the COVID-19 pandemic (2011-2018), the CD4+ T cells of the unexposed donor were collected. The data are from a study of vaccination and CD4 T cells after COVID-19.

V gene TRBV20-1 combines with J gene TRBJ2-1; 12 bases agree with TRBD2. The material sequenced was CD4+ T cells from blood, cultured in vitro. The receptor's source is a human donor in good health. The CDR3 reads CSANRLAGAGHEQFF. The DNA of the CDR3 is TGCAGTGCTAACCGACTAGCGGGGGCGGGCCATGAGCAGTTCTTC.